One sample yielded the 16 T cell receptor beta chains listed below, sequenced in a study of vaccination effects on CD4 cells after COVID-19. Assay used: immunoSEQ multiplex PCR; TCRdb lists only in-frame clones, some missing. The data hold 35,000 to 50,000 clones, with around three quarters observed a single time. Their target antigens are unknown. Before sequencing, viral peptide pools were used by the ViraFEST assay to expand antigen-specific CD4+ T cells. Scientists isolated CD4+ T cells after a roughly 9-day culture period ended. According to the study, vaccine recipients showed no prior SARS-CoV-2 infection and negative nucleocapsid antibodies. This specimen consisted of CD4+ T cells from PBMCs cultured with SARS-CoV-2 spike peptides, obtained before COVID-19 vaccination. These receptors were obtained from a human donor who received a COVID-19 vaccine.

The rearrangement uses TRBV6-5 and TRBJ1-1; D may be TRBD1 (5 bases). V lost 2 bases, J lost 4 bases, and 11 bases lay in between. Germline loops: CDR1 MNHEY, CDR2 SVGAGI. CDR3 size: 14 residues. The CDR3 DNA is TGTGCCAGCAGTTACGAGGGGCTGGGCACTGAAGCTTTCTTT. This codes for CASSYEGLGTEAFF.

This clone occurred once. V usage is TRBV9 and J usage is TRBJ1-6; D ambiguous. The V gene's germline CDR1 is SGDLS and CDR2 YYNGEE. The ends were cut back, 3 bases at V and 9 bases at J, with 19 bases in the middle. There are 16 residues in the CDR3. CDR3 bases: TGTGCCAGCAGCGATGGGGTTAACTCACGGAGTTCACCCCTCCACTTT. Protein sequence: CASSDGVNSRSSPLHF.

V and J are TRBV5-1 and TRBJ2-5; the match to TRBD2 covers 8 bases. Germline V gives CDR1 SGHRS, CDR2 YFSETQ. The CDR3 is made up of 15 amino acids. The V and J ends lost 2 bases and 4 bases, in that order; junction bases with no gene match: 7. The CDR3 loop is CASSFGISGGETQYF. The CDR3 region has the DNA TGCGCCAGCAGCTTTGGAATAAGCGGGGGAGAGACCCAGTACTTC.

This chain links TRBV19 with TRBJ2-2, with 11 nucleotides matching TRBD2. CDR1 is LNHDA and CDR2 is SQIVND in the germline V gene (reference sequence). The J segment lost 5 bases and the V segment lost 6 bases, leaving 8 bases of the junction unmatched. There are 16 residues in the CDR3. The DNA for the CDR3 is TGTGCCAGTAGCCGACCACTAGCGGGGGTTACCGGGGAGCTGTTTTTT. It is translated as CASSRPLAGVTGELFF.

V gene TRBV12-5 combines with J gene TRBJ1-1; D might be TRBD1 (5 bases). The CDR3 runs to 15 residues. The V gene lost 0 bases and the J gene lost 5 bases, with 13 bases spanning the gap. Germline V CDR1 and CDR2: LGHNT, FRNRAP. CDR3 bases: TGTGCTAGTGGTTTGGTAGTCGGCAGGGAGACTGAAGCTTTCTTT. It codes for CASGLVVGRETEAFF.

J is TRBJ2-1 and V is TRBV5-1, with TRBD2 as a possible D gene (6 bases). V lost 4 bases and J 1 base, leaving 12 bases between the germline ends. The CDR3 has 15 residues. CDR1 is SGHRS and CDR2 is YFSETQ in the germline V gene. The DNA for the CDR3 is TGCGCCAGCAGCAATAGCGGCTCTTCCTACAATGAGCAGTTCTTC. Residues: CASSNSGSSYNEQFF.

The chain employs TRBV18 and TRBJ1-4, with a tentative D call TRBD1 (5 bases). Trimming removed 4 bases from V and 3 bases from J, with 18 bases in between. The CDR3 runs to 17 residues. Looked up from germline, CDR1 is KGHSH and CDR2 is LQKENI. The CDR3 DNA sequence: TGTGCCAGCTCACGTCGAGCAGCCGGGACTTCTAATGAAAAACTGTTTTTT. Protein: CASSRRAAGTSNEKLFF. The entire variable domain, with the rest obtained from reference TRBV18 and TRBJ1-4, is as follows: NAGVMQNPRHLVRRRGQEARLRCSPMKGHSHVYWYRQLPEEGLKFMVYLQKENIIDESGMPKERFSAEFPKEGPSILRIQQVVRGDSAAYFCASSRRAAGTSNEKLFFGSGTQLSVL.

J is TRBJ2-1 and V is TRBV25-1; 15 bases are a match to TRBD2. With V trimmed by 7 bases and J by 15 bases, 10 bases remained unmatched. The germline V gene encodes CDR1 MGHDK and CDR2 SYGVNS. The CDR3 is made up of 14 amino acids. CDR3 sequence: CASTPWTSGGAAFF. The CDR3 region has the DNA TGTGCCAGCACCCCCTGGACTAGCGGGGGGGCTGCGTTCTTC. Looking up the rest from reference TRBV25-1 and TRBJ2-1 gives the full variable domain: EADIYQTPRYLVIGTGKKITLECSQTMGHDKMYWYQQDPGMELHLIHYSYGVNSTEKGDLSSESTVSRIRTEHFPLTLESARPSHTSQYLCASTPWTSGGAAFFGPGTRLTVL.

The chain links TRBV6-2 or TRBV6-3 to TRBJ2-5, with D perhaps TRBD1 (6 bases). Looked up from germline, CDR1 is MNHEY and CDR2 is SVGEGT. The V and J ends lost 5 bases and 7 bases respectively, with 17 bases between them. CDR3 length: 14 residues. The CDR3: CASSNSGVGGTQYF. The CDR3 region has the DNA TGTGCCAGCAGTAATTCAGGGGTTGGCGGGACCCAGTACTTC.

The chain couples TRBV27 to TRBJ1-2, with D hard to call. This CDR3 has 14 residues. V dropped 4 bases and J dropped 6 bases, with 15 bases sitting between them. Germline CDR1 is MNHEY and CDR2 is SMNVEV (reference sequence). The CDR3 loop is CASSSWGGDHGYTF. The DNA of the CDR3 is TGTGCCAGCAGTTCATGGGGTGGGGATCATGGCTACACCTTC.

J is TRBJ1-5 and V is TRBV19; perhaps TRBD1 as D (5 bases). The CDR3 extends over 15 amino acids. Trimming pared 7 bases from V and 0 bases from J, leaving 13 bases between. The germline V gene has CDR1 LNHDA and CDR2 SQIVND (reference sequence). CDR3 protein: CASNRILYSNQPQHF. CDR3 bases: TGTGCCAGTAACAGGATATTATATAGCAATCAGCCCCAGCATTTT.

This clone is a singleton in its sample. J is TRBJ2-3 and V is TRBV5-5; D uncertain. CDR3 length: 13 residues. In germline, CDR1 is SGHKS, CDR2 YYEKEE (reference sequence). V shed 5 bases and J shed 0 bases, with 7 bases lying between them. In DNA form, the CDR3 reads TGTGCCAGCAGTCAACCCAGCACAGATACGCAGTATTTT. Encoded protein: CASSQPSTDTQYF.

A few counts support this clone. J is TRBJ1-6 and V is TRBV6-6, with TRBD1 as a possible D gene (5 bases). Per germline, CDR1 MNHNY and CDR2 SVGAGI (reference sequence). The V gene lost 5 bases and the J gene lost 7 bases, with 9 bases spanning the gap. This CDR3 is 13 amino acids long. CDR3 sequence: CASSARQNSPLHF. In DNA form, the CDR3 reads TGTGCCAGCAGTGCCAGACAGAATTCACCCCTCCACTTT.

This chain joins TRBV6-2 or TRBV6-3 and TRBJ2-7; D not resolved. Trimming shortened V by 5 bases and J by 2 bases, and 10 bases separated the two germline ends. Germline CDR1 reads MNHEY; CDR2 reads SVGEGT. This CDR3 is built from 13 residues. The CDR3 sequence: CASSVRATYEQYV. CDR3 nucleotide sequence: TGTGCCAGCAGTGTACGGGCTACCTACGAGCAGTACGTC.

V is TRBV18 and J is TRBJ2-2; D gene ambiguous. Germline V gives CDR1 KGHSH, CDR2 LQKENI. The V end was cut by 2 bases, the J end by 4 bases, with 8 bases between. CDR3 length: 14 amino acids. The CDR3 sequence is CASSPASSTGELFF. CDR3 DNA: TGTGCCAGCTCACCAGCTAGTTCCACCGGGGAGCTGTTTTTT.

The chain employs TRBV18 and TRBJ1-2; perhaps TRBD1 as D (5 bases). Trimming cost V 3 bases and J 1 base, with 12 bases left between them. The CDR3 covers 15 residues. Germline CDR1 and CDR2: KGHSH and LQKENI. The CDR3 region is CASSPGQTNNYGYTF. The CDR3 region has the DNA TGTGCCAGCTCACCGGGGCAGACTAATAACTATGGCTACACCTTC.